This T cell receptor beta chain was documented in a study of blood T cell repertoires in COVID-19 (dated by TCRdb to the early 2020s). About the study as a whole: Samples from collaborators originated in the United States, Italy and Spain and spanned both the acute and convalescent phases of COVID-19. The prospective study material was composed of cDNA or gDNA derived from T cells, B-cell-depleted T cells, or PBMCs. Subjects who had been exposed to COVID-19, were actively infected with it, or had recovered from it provided the deeply sampled blood TCRbeta repertoires that made up the dataset. The repertoires were made available in a free public database intended to serve as a resource for research on the immune response to SARS-CoV-2. The samples were drawn from the first 160 participants of the ongoing ImmuneRACE study and from 950 to 1,500 subjects provided by 6 global collaborators. Sample metadata almost always included a de-identified subject ID, COVID-19 status, age in years and sex. Where available, HLA class I and class II types were taken from metadata supplied by the sample provider and were not determined by assay-based typing.

Results and caveats for the whole study, not just this receptor: The quantity of clinical and demographic metadata differed by source and by participant and was supplied without curation.

Notes on this clone: Its antigen is currently not known. No base-level quality is on record; no much larger clone is a single base apart.

TCRbeta CDR3 regions were amplified from genomic DNA using the immunoSEQ Assay, a bias-controlled multiplex PCR. In the source study's methods: The number of nucleated cells in each sample was estimated from the amplification of reference gene primers within the assay. Sequence reads were collapsed and filtered to measure the absolute abundance of every unique TCRbeta CDR3 rearrangement. Productive Simpson clonality was computed per sample as the square root of Simpson's diversity index over productive rearrangements. TCRdb limited this immuneACCESS table to in-frame rearrangements with V and J called. A share of clones is missing; checked studies link under half to unresolved V genes, and the rest is unexplained. V, J and clone size were drawn from that table, and D and trimming were deduced from the DNA. The sample table records some 200,000 clones; approximately 90% of these occur just once. The ten biggest clones cover roughly 2.7% of the sample.

CDR1 and CDR2 are drawn from the germline V gene (reference sequence): GTSNPN, SVGIG. The germline ends are 14 bases apart after V is trimmed by 5 bases and J by 1 base. Inclusive of the bounding cysteine and phenylalanine, the CDR3 is 14 residues long. Kept here is only the CDR3 DNA, which spans 42 bases and is read in frame from base 1. Participants in the prospective study were enrolled through a virtual design, were aged about 18 to 100 years, and lived in about 25 United States geographic areas. To assign participants to cohorts, the prospective study relied on clinical history that participants themselves reported in a screening survey and a study questionnaire. For ImmuneRACE Cohort 3, a participant was defined as recovered based on two consecutive negative NP/OP PCR tests, clearance by a healthcare professional, or resolution of symptoms. In the prospective study, mobile phlebotomists collected whole blood, serum and a nasopharyngeal or oropharyngeal swab from each participant. Additional blood draws and questionnaires over a 2-month period could optionally be provided by prospective study participants. Prospective study blood samples were shipped either frozen or at room temperature before DNA extraction.

The chain is encoded by TRBV30 joined to TRBJ1-1; the D segment could be TRBD1, given 5 matching bases. This receptor was identified in a woman aged 25 to 39 who had recovered from COVID-19. The specimen sequenced was PBMCs or T cells enriched from blood (not recorded which). CDR3 loop: CAWLYGGWNTEAFF. The DNA sequence reads TGTGCCTGGCTTTATGGGGGGTGGAACACTGAAGCTTTCTTT. The reference TRBV30 and TRBJ1-1 proteins fill in what lies around the CDR3, so the full variable domain reads SQTIHQWPATLVQPVGSPLSLECTVEGTSNPNLYWYRQAAGRGLQLLFYSVGIGQISSEVPQNLSASRPQDRQFILSSKKLLLSDSGFYLCAWLYGGWNTEAFFGQGTRLTVV.